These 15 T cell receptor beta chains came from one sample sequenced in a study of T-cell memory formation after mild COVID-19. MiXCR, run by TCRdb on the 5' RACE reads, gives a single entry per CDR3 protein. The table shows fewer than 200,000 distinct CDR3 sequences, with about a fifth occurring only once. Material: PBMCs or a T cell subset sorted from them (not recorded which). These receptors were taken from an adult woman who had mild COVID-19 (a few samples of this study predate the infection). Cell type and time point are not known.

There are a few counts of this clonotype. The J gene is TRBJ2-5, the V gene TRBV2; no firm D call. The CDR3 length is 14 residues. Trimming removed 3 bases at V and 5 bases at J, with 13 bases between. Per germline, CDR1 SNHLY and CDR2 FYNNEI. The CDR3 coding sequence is TGTGCCAGCAGTGAGCTATCCCAAGGGGAGACCCAGTACTTC. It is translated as CASSELSQGETQYF.

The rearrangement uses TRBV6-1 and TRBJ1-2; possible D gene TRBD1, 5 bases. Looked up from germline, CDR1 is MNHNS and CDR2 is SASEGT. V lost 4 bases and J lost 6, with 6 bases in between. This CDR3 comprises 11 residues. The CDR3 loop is CASSGGDGYTF. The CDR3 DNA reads TGTGCCAGCAGTGGGGGGGATGGCTACACCTTC.

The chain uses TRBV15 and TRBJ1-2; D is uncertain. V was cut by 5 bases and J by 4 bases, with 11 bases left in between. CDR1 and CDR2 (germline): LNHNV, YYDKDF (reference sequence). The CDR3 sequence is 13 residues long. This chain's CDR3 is CATSEADGYGYTF. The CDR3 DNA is TGTGCCACCAGCGAGGCGGACGGCTATGGCTACACCTTC. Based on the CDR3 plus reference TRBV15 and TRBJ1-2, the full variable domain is DAMVIQNPRYQVTQFGKPVTLSCSQTLNHNVMYWYQQKSSQAPKLLFHYYDKDFNNEADTPDNFQSRRPNTSFCFLDIRSPGLGDTAMYLCATSEADGYGYTFGSGTRLTVV.

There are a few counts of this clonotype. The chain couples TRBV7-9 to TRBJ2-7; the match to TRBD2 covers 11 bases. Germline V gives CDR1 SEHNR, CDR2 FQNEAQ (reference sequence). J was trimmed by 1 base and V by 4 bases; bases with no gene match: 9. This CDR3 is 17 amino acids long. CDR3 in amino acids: CASSWLTTSGASYEQYF. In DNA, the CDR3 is TGTGCCAGCAGCTGGCTCACGACTAGCGGGGCGTCCTACGAGCAGTACTTC.

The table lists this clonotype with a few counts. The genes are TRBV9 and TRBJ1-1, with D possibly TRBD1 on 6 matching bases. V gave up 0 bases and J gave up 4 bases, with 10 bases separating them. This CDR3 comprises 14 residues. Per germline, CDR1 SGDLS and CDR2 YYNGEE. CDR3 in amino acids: CASSVEGERTEAFF. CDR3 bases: TGTGCCAGCAGCGTAGAGGGGGAACGCACTGAAGCTTTCTTT.

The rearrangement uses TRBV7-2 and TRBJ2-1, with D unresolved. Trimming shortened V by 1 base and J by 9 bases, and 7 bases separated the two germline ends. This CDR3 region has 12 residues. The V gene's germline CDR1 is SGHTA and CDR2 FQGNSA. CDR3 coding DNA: TGTGCCAGCAGCTTAGGCTCCGCTGAGCAGTTCTTC. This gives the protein CASSLGSAEQFF. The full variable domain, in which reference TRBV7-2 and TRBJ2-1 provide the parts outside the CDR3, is GAGVSQSPSNKVTEKGKDVELRCDPISGHTALYWYRQSLGQGLEFLIYFQGNSAPDKSGLPSDRFSAERTGGSVSTLTIQRTQQEDSAVYLCASSLGSAEQFFGPGTRLTVL.

The CDR3: CASSPRTGIRYTEAFF. The CDR3 DNA follows: TGTGCCAGCAGCCCCCGGACAGGGATTCGGTACACTGAAGCTTTCTTT. This chain joins TRBV5-6 and TRBJ1-1; TRBD1 matches 8 bases. The CDR3 extends over 16 amino acids. In germline, CDR1 is SGHDT, CDR2 YYEEEE. Germline trimming cut 4 bases from V and 3 bases from J; bases unmatched to any gene: 11. Based on the CDR3 plus reference TRBV5-6 and TRBJ1-1, the full variable domain is DAGVTQSPTHLIKTRGQQVTLRCSPKSGHDTVSWYQQALGQGPQFIFQYYEEEERQRGNFPDRFSGHQFPNYSSELNVNALLLGDSALYLCASSPRTGIRYTEAFFGQGTRLTVV.

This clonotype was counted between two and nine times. Here the CDR3 reads CASSQGQGSGYTF. The CDR3 DNA reads as TGTGCCAGCAGCCAAGGACAGGGTTCAGGCTACACCTTC. The V gene is TRBV7-3, the J gene TRBJ1-2; 8 bases line up with TRBD1. The CDR3 consists of 13 residues. Germline CDR1 reads SGHTA; CDR2 reads FQGTGA. J was trimmed by 8 bases and V by 5 bases; bases with no gene match: 7. The complete variable domain, with remaining parts taken from reference TRBV7-3 and TRBJ1-2, reads GAGVSQTPSNKVTEKGKYVELRCDPISGHTALYWYRQSLGQGPEFLIYFQGTGAADDSGLPNDRFFAVRPEGSVSTLKIQRTERGDSAVYLCASSQGQGSGYTFGSGTRLTVV.

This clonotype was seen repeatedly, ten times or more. The CDR3 sequence is CASSKGEIKNIQYF. In nucleotides, the CDR3 is TGCGCCAGCTCAAAGGGGGAGATCAAAAACATTCAGTACTTC. The V call is TRBV5-1, the J call TRBJ2-4; D may be TRBD1 (6 bases). Germline CDR1 is SGHRS and CDR2 is YFSETQ. The CDR3 consists of 14 residues. Trimming removed 7 bases from V and 3 bases from J, with 14 bases in between.

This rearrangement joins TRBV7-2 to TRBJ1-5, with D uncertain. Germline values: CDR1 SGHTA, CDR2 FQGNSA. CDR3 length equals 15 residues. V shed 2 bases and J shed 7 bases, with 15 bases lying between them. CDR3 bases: TGTGCCAGCAGCTTATGGTTCGGGGTAGACCAGCCCCAGCATTTT. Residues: CASSLWFGVDQPQHF.

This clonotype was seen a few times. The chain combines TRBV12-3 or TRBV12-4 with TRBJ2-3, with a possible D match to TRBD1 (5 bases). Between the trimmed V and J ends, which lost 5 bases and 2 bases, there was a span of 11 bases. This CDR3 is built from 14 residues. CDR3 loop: CASSGRVNTDTQYF. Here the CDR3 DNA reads TGTGCCAGCAGTGGCAGGGTAAACACAGATACGCAGTATTTT.

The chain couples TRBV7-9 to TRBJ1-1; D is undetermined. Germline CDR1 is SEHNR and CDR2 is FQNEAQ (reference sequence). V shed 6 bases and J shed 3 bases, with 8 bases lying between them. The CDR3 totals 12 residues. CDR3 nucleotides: TGTGCCAGCAGGGTGTGGGACACTGAAGCTTTCTTT. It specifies CASRVWDTEAFF.

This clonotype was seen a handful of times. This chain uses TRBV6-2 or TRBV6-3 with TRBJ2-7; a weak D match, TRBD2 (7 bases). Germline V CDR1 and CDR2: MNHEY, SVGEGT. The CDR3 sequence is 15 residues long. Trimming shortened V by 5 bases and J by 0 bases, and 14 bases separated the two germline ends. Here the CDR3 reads CASSPLGGPSYEQYF. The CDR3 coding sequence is TGTGCCAGCAGTCCCTTGGGGGGGCCCTCCTACGAGCAGTACTTC.

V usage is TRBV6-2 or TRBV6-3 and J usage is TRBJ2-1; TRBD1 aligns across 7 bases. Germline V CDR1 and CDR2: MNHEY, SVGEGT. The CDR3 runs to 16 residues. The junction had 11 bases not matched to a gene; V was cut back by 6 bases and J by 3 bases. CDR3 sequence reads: CASSPSLGQNYNEQFF. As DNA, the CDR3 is TGTGCCAGCAGCCCGAGTCTGGGACAGAACTACAATGAGCAGTTCTTC.

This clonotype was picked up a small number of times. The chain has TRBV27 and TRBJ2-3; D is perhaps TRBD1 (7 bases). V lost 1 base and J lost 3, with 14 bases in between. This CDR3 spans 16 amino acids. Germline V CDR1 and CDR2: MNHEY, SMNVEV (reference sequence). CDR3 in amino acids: CASSLFGGGRTDTQYF. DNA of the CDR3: TGTGCCAGCAGTTTATTCGGAGGGGGCCGAACAGATACGCAGTATTTT.